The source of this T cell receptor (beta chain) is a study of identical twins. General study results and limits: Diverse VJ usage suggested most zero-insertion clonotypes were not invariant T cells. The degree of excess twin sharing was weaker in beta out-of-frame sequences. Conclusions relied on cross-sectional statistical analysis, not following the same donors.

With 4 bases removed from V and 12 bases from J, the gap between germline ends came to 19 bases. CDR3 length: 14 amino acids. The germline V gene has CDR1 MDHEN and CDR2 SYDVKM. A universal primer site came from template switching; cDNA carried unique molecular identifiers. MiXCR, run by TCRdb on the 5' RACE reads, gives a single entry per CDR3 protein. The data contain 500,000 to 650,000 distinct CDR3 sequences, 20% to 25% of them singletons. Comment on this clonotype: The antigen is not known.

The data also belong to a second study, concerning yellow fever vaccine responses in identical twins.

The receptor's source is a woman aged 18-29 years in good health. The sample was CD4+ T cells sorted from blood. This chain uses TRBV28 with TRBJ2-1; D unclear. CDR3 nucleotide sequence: TGTGCCAGCAGTTCTAATGTGTTGGGCAGCAGGCAGTTCTTC. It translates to CASSSNVLGSRQFF.